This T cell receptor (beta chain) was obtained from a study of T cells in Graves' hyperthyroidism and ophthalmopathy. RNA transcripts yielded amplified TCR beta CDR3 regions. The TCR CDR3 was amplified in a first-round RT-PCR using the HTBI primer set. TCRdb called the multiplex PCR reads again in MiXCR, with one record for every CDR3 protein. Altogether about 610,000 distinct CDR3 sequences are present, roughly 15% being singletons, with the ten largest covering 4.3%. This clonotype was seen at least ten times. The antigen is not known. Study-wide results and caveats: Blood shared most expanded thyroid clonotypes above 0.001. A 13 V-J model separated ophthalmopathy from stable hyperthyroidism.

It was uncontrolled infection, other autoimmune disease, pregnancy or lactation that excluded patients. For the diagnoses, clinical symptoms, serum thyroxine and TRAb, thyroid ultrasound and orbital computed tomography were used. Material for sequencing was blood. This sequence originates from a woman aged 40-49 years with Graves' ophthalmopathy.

CDR3 in amino acids: CASSLGGPFEAFF. DNA of the CDR3: TGTGCCAGCAGTTTGGGGGGACCCTTTGAAGCTTTCTTT. The chain carries TRBV28 and TRBJ1-1, with D possibly TRBD1 on 5 matching bases. Between the trimmed V and J ends, which lost 3 bases and 7 bases, there was a span of 12 bases. Per germline, CDR1 MDHEN and CDR2 SYDVKM. The length of the CDR3 is 13 residues.